Below, 26 T cell receptor beta chains from the same sample are listed, as sequenced in a study of identical twins. TCRdb fed the 5' RACE reads into MiXCR, producing one record per CDR3 protein. The profile covers 310,000 or so distinct CDR3 sequences, with more than 6.5% appearing a single time and over 2% taken by the ten largest. These same data were also listed under a study on yellow fever vaccine responses in identical twins.

Material for sequencing was memory (CD45RO+) T cells sorted from blood. Receptors originate from a young woman in good health.

The gene calls are TRBV28 and TRBJ2-7, with D maybe TRBD2 (5 bases). Looked up from germline, CDR1 is MDHEN and CDR2 is SYDVKM. The CDR3 spans 13 residues. Trimming left V 7 bases short and J 3 bases short, with 13 bases between. CDR3 region: CASIPGSSYEQYF. CDR3 DNA: TGTGCCAGCATCCCGGGGAGCAGCTACGAGCAGTACTTC.

The sample holds many counts of this clonotype. This chain uses TRBV5-6 with TRBJ2-7, with 14 nucleotides matching TRBD2. Germline V gene lookup returns CDR1 SGHDT and CDR2 YYEEEE. Losses at the gene ends were 6 bases for V and 4 bases for J; bases not matched to a gene: 9. This CDR3 comprises 16 residues. CDR3 residues: CASIGGLAGAGYEQYF. The CDR3 DNA sequence: TGTGCCAGCATCGGGGGACTAGCGGGAGCAGGGTACGAGCAGTACTTC.

Regarding this clonotype: Possible read error: a much larger clone is one base away. The rearrangement uses TRBV28 and TRBJ2-7, with D uncertain. The CDR3 contains 13 residues. Germline V CDR1 and CDR2: MDHEN, SYDVKM. The V and J ends lost 8 bases and 3 bases respectively, with 14 bases between them. The chain's CDR3 is CASSIPGVYEQYF. CDR3 bases: TGTGCCAGCTCCATCCCTGGGGTCTACGAGCAGTACTTC.

This clonotype was seen at least ten times. This chain links TRBV12-3 or TRBV12-4 with TRBJ1-1; 7 bases are shared with TRBD1. The CDR3 is 13 amino acids. V shed 5 bases, J shed 7 bases, and the junction held 7 bases outside the gene matches. The CDR3 here is CASSIGTVNEAFF. The DNA of the CDR3 is TGTGCCAGCAGTATCGGGACAGTTAATGAAGCTTTCTTT.

The sample holds a few counts of this clonotype. This chain uses TRBV20-1 with TRBJ2-2, with D maybe TRBD2 (7 bases). Trimming stripped 6 bases from V and 3 bases from J, with 20 bases between. The germline V gene encodes CDR1 DFQATT and CDR2 SNEGSKA (reference sequence). This CDR3 contains 16 residues. As DNA, the CDR3 is TGCAGTGCGAAGGACAGCGGGGTCGGGGACACCGGGGAGCTGTTTTTT. It is translated as CSAKDSGVGDTGELFF.

This clonotype was picked up many times. The chain is built from TRBV4-1 and TRBJ2-1; D might be TRBD2 (5 bases). V was trimmed by 0 bases and J by 8 bases, leaving 14 bases between them. This CDR3 is built from 15 residues. The germline V gene encodes CDR1 MGHRA and CDR2 YSYEKL. CDR3 loop: CASSQEEERYDEQFF. The DNA of the CDR3 is TGCGCCAGCAGCCAAGAAGAGGAGCGGTATGATGAGCAGTTCTTC.

This clonotype has at least ten counts. The rearrangement joins TRBV7-9 to TRBJ2-1, with TRBD2 identical over 7 bases. Trimming took 1 base from V and 4 from J; bases not matched to a gene: 4. The CDR3 length is 15 residues. The germline gives CDR1 SEHNR, CDR2 FQNEAQ (reference sequence). The CDR3 DNA reads TGTGCCAGCAGCTTAGGACTAGCCCCGTACAATGAGCAGTTCTTC. It specifies CASSLGLAPYNEQFF.

This clonotype was detected a few times. This chain connects TRBV27 to TRBJ2-5, with 7 nucleotides matching TRBD2. The CDR3 consists of 15 residues. Germline-derived CDR1 and CDR2 are MNHEY and SMNVEV (reference sequence). After removal of 4 bases from V and 2 bases from J, the junction contained 7 bases not matched to a gene. The CDR3 bases are TGTGCCAGCAGTTCGGCGGGAGCGGGGCAAGAGACCCAGTACTTC. It yields the protein CASSSAGAGQETQYF.

This clonotype was seen just once. The chain recombines TRBV7-8 with TRBJ2-6, with TRBD2 matching 8 bases. J was trimmed by 2 bases and V by 5 bases; bases with no gene match: 5. The length of the CDR3 is 16 residues. Germline CDR1 is SGHVS and CDR2 is FQNEAQ. The CDR3 spells CASSQAGVAGANVLTF. The DNA for the CDR3 is TGTGCCAGCAGCCAAGCGGGGGTGGCTGGGGCCAACGTCCTGACTTTC.

This clonotype was observed at least ten times. The CDR3 is CASSLGSSGSDTQYF. CDR3 sequence (DNA): TGCGCCAGCAGCTTGGGGTCTAGCGGGTCAGATACGCAGTATTTT. The chain recombines TRBV5-1 with TRBJ2-3; 8 nucleotides match TRBD2. CDR1 SGHRS and CDR2 YFSETQ come from the germline V gene. The V segment lost 0 bases and the J segment 4 bases; nucleotides outside the gene matches: 4. CDR3 length equals 15 residues.

The V gene is TRBV11-2, the J gene TRBJ2-7; no definite D call. Trimming removed 3 bases from V and 3 bases from J, with 9 bases in between. CDR1 is SGHAT and CDR2 is FQNNGV in the germline V gene. This CDR3 comprises 13 residues. CDR3 DNA: TGTGCCAGCAGCTTGGGTGGTCACTACGAGCAGTACGTC. Translated, it gives CASSLGGHYEQYV.

The gene calls are TRBV6-5 and TRBJ1-5; D is unclear. The V end lost 2 bases, the J end lost 9 bases, and 14 bases lay between the germline ends. CDR1 is MNHEY, CDR2 SVGAGI, per germline. The CDR3 covers 14 residues. CDR3 region: CASSYEGSSGPQHF. In nucleotides, the CDR3 is TGTGCCAGCAGTTACGAGGGAAGTTCGGGGCCCCAGCATTTT.

The chain has TRBV24-1 and TRBJ2-2; 14 bases map to TRBD2. Germline V gives CDR1 KGHDR, CDR2 SFDVKD. CDR3 length equals 15 residues. V shed 9 bases, J shed 5 bases, and the junction held 4 bases outside the gene matches. CDR3: CATRGLAGDTGELFF. The CDR3 nucleotides are TGTGCCACCCGGGGACTAGCGGGAGATACCGGGGAGCTGTTTTTT.

The sample holds many counts of this clonotype. The rearrangement uses TRBV6-1 and TRBJ1-5; D might be TRBD1 (5 bases). The CDR3 has 14 amino acids. V was clipped by 6 bases and J by 0 bases, with 9 bases between them. CDR1 and CDR2 (germline): MNHNS, SASEGT. The CDR3, as DNA: TGTGCCAGCAGGGCAGGGAGTAGCAATCAGCCCCAGCATTTT. Amino acids: CASRAGSSNQPQHF.

The chain has TRBV7-6 and TRBJ2-3; D gene unclear. Germline V gives CDR1 SGHVS, CDR2 FNYEAQ. Trimming removed 5 bases from V and 0 bases from J, with 9 bases in between. The CDR3 extends over 14 amino acids. CDR3 region: CASSPDSSTDTQYF. Here the CDR3 DNA reads TGTGCCAGCAGCCCTGACTCTAGCACAGATACGCAGTATTTT.

This clonotype was observed a few times. This rearrangement joins TRBV20-1 to TRBJ2-5, with TRBD2 matching 9 bases. Germline V gene data show CDR1 as DFQATT and CDR2 as SNEGSKA (reference sequence). With V trimmed by 3 bases and J by 0 bases, 11 bases remained unmatched. The CDR3 contains 17 residues. The CDR3 spells CSARRGMAGGNQETQYF. CDR3 in DNA: TGCAGTGCTAGGAGGGGGATGGCGGGAGGGAACCAAGAGACCCAGTACTTC.

This clonotype was picked up a small number of times. CDR3 nucleotides: TGCAGTACCCGACGGGTTTCCGGACAAGAGACCCAGTACTTC. Translation gives CSTRRVSGQETQYF. V gene TRBV20-1 combines with J gene TRBJ2-5; D is unresolved. The CDR3 covers 14 residues. The germline V gene has CDR1 DFQATT and CDR2 SNEGSKA (reference sequence). V was shortened by 8 bases and J by 2 bases, with 18 bases between the two germline ends.

This clonotype was counted many times. The chain carries TRBV12-3 or TRBV12-4 and TRBJ2-1, with 9 nucleotides matching TRBD1. Trimming took 5 bases from V and 4 from J; bases not matched to a gene: 6. CDR3 size: 15 residues. CDR3 region: CASSIHGTGYNEQFF. CDR3 bases: TGTGCCAGCAGTATTCACGGGACAGGGTACAATGAGCAGTTCTTC.

The table lists this clonotype with a few counts. The chain combines TRBV11-2 with TRBJ2-3; D is uncertain. V lost 5 bases and J 6 bases, leaving 15 bases between the germline ends. The CDR3 loop spans 14 amino acids. In germline, CDR1 is SGHAT, CDR2 FQNNGV. The CDR3 reads CASSADLSADTQYF. For the CDR3, the DNA is TGTGCCAGCAGCGCGGACCTATCTGCTGATACGCAGTATTTT.

This clonotype was counted many times. The chain links TRBV28 to TRBJ2-4; weak D call: TRBD1 (6 bases). This CDR3 contains 17 residues. Germline CDR1 MDHEN, CDR2 SYDVKM. Trimming took 10 bases from V and 6 from J, leaving 28 bases between them. The CDR3 DNA is TGTGCCACACACCAGCAGCCGGGGTTAAGCAGGGGAAACATTCAGTACTTC. Its protein product is CATHQQPGLSRGNIQYF.

The chain employs TRBV18 and TRBJ2-7; D remains unclear. Looked up from germline, CDR1 is KGHSH and CDR2 is LQKENI. CDR3 length equals 12 residues. Trimming removed 4 bases at V and 3 bases at J, with 7 bases between. CDR3 protein: CASSQESYEQYF. The CDR3 DNA sequence: TGTGCCAGCTCACAAGAGAGCTACGAGCAGTACTTC.

This clonotype has ten or more counts. The V gene is TRBV28, the J gene TRBJ1-5, with D tentatively TRBD1 (6 bases). From germline, CDR1 is MDHEN and CDR2 SYDVKM. This CDR3 spans 15 amino acids. The germline V and J ends were trimmed by 5 bases and 0 bases, with 11 bases remaining between them. DNA of the CDR3: TGTGCCAGCAGTCCCGGGACACTTAGCAATCAGCCCCAGCATTTT. It specifies CASSPGTLSNQPQHF.

The chain uses TRBV20-1 and TRBJ2-2; D is perhaps TRBD1 (7 bases). The CDR3 extends over 12 amino acids. The germline gives CDR1 DFQATT, CDR2 SNEGSKA (reference sequence). The CDR3 DNA sequence: TGCAGCGCCCAGGGGGGCACCGGGGAGCTGTTTTTT. This sequence encodes CSAQGGTGELFF.

This clonotype has more than one count but fewer than ten. The chain has TRBV27 and TRBJ2-3; D gene unclear. Trimming stripped 7 bases from V and 4 bases from J, with 15 bases between. Germline V gene lookup returns CDR1 MNHEY and CDR2 SMNVEV (reference sequence). The CDR3 has 14 amino acids. CDR3 bases: TGTGCCAGCATTCTCCCCCCCAGCCCAGATACGCAGTATTTT. The encoded protein is CASILPPSPDTQYF.

There are many counts of this clonotype. The chain is built from TRBV10-3 and TRBJ2-1; 7 bases agree with TRBD1. Losses at the gene ends were 2 bases for V and 7 bases for J; bases not matched to a gene: 8. Germline values: CDR1 ENHRY, CDR2 SYGVKD. The CDR3 spans 15 residues. CDR3 in amino acids: CAISENRDRRNEQFF. Here the CDR3 DNA reads TGTGCCATCAGTGAGAATCGGGACAGACGGAATGAGCAGTTCTTC.

The chain has TRBV20-1 and TRBJ2-5, with 8 bases identical to TRBD2. The ends lost 1 base at V and 3 bases at J; junction bases unmatched: 7. From germline, CDR1 is DFQATT and CDR2 SNEGSKA (reference sequence). The CDR3 has 15 amino acids. CDR3 residues: CSARVQRETKETQYF. DNA for the CDR3: TGCAGTGCTAGAGTTCAGCGGGAGACGAAAGAGACCCAGTACTTC.